This T cell receptor (beta chain) was sequenced for a study of blood T cell repertoires in COVID-19. Across the whole study: Researchers got acute and convalescent COVID-19 samples from the United States, Italy and Spain.

In the original workflow: The assay estimated nucleated cells by amplifying reference gene primers. Sequencing was performed with immunoSEQ multiplex PCR; in TCRdb, only in-frame clones are kept and a portion is missing. V, J and clone size were drawn from that table, and D and trimming were deduced from the DNA. Among over 55,000 clones, roughly 89% were seen once, and the ten largest hold more than 8%. V trimming: 0 bases; J trimming: 0 bases; junction bases outside the gene matches: 7. This CDR3 is 17 amino acids long. Germline values: CDR1 SGHRS, CDR2 YFSETQ. This clone appeared once. J is TRBJ1-1 and V is TRBV5-1; 8 bases match TRBD1. This receptor was taken from a human donor in a cohort sampled during active COVID-19. Input material: peripheral blood. CDR3 in DNA: TGCGCCAGCAGCTTGGCCCCCCGGACAGGGATGAACACTGAAGCTTTCTTT. Protein sequence: CASSLAPRTGMNTEAFF.